This T cell receptor beta chain was retrieved from a study of response to subunit inactivated influenza vaccine. Study results and limitations: It was the authors' suggestion that each seasonal influenza vaccination recruits few new T cells.

This CDR3 is built from 13 residues. The V end lost 2 bases, the J end lost 3 bases, and 7 bases lay between the germline ends. Germline values: CDR1 SNHLY, CDR2 FYNNEI. TCRdb passed the RT-PCR reads through MiXCR, listing each CDR3 protein once. The profile shows some 540,000 distinct CDR3 sequences, 20% to 25% of them singletons. Of note for this clonotype: The antigen is undetermined.

Separately, the same data were catalogued under a study of T cells expressing NK-cell markers. That paper notes: The TCR beta cDNA came from 5'RACE template switching with UMIs. HCMV seropositivity characterized most of the eight sequenced donors, and seronegativity one. Dominant NKG2C+ clonotypes made up roughly 1.0-8% of CD8+ T cells in about six donors. These clonotypes additionally ranked first within the CD3+CD56-NKG2C+ fraction of a few donors.

The starting material was CD4+ T cells sorted from PBMCs, obtained about 11 days after vaccination. J is TRBJ2-5 and V is TRBV2; TRBD1 is a possible D gene (6 bases). The source is a man between 50 and 59 years old who received an inactivated influenza vaccine. The DNA of the CDR3 is TGTGCCAGCAGTGAACCAGGGGAAGAGACCCAGTACTTC. Protein sequence: CASSEPGEETQYF.